One sample yielded the 20 T cell receptor beta chains listed below, sequenced in a study of blood T cell repertoires in COVID-19. Some clones are missing from TCRdb's copy, which holds only in-frame ones; the method was immunoSEQ multiplex PCR. Of roughly 90,000 clones listed, 75% to 90% are singletons. The sample taken for sequencing was peripheral blood. The receptor set was obtained from a human donor in a cohort sampled during active COVID-19.

This clone was detected only once. This chain joins TRBV6-2 or TRBV6-3 and TRBJ2-3; 10 nucleotides match TRBD2. Germline V gives CDR1 MNHEY, CDR2 SVGEGT. The ends lost 6 bases at V and 2 bases at J; junction bases unmatched: 8. CDR3 length equals 16 residues. The CDR3 DNA is TGTGCCAGCAGCCTAACTAGCGGGACGGCCACAGATACGCAGTATTTT. Residues: CASSLTSGTATDTQYF.

V is TRBV24-1 and J is TRBJ2-3; 14 bases are shared with TRBD2. The CDR3 contains 17 residues. Per the germline V gene, CDR1 is KGHDR and CDR2 is SFDVKD. V shed 4 bases, J shed 3 bases, and the junction held 5 bases outside the gene matches. In DNA, the CDR3 is TGTGCCACCAGTGAGAGGACTAGCGGGAGGCTGACAGATACGCAGTATTTT. Protein sequence: CATSERTSGRLTDTQYF.

The chain has TRBV23-1 and TRBJ2-3; 9 nucleotides agree with TRBD1. TRBV23-1 is annotated as an ORF whose role is uncertain. The CDR3 has 16 amino acids. V lost 0 bases, J lost 5 bases, and 6 bases stayed unmatched. The CDR3 loop is CASSQSKRQGVDTQYF. The CDR3 bases are TGCGCCAGCAGTCAATCTAAAAGACAGGGGGTAGATACGCAGTATTTT.

The chain recombines TRBV6-5 with TRBJ2-3; 8 nucleotides line up with TRBD2. This CDR3 comprises 15 residues. Germline CDR1 reads MNHEY; CDR2 reads SVGAGI. Trimming cost V 2 bases and J 0 bases; bases outside gene matches: 1. The DNA of the CDR3 is TGTGCCAGCAGTTACGGCGGGAGGAGCACAGATACGCAGTATTTT. Translating gives CASSYGGRSTDTQYF.

The V gene is TRBV13, the J gene TRBJ1-1, with a possible D match to TRBD1 (6 bases). V shed 0 bases and J shed 7 bases, with 6 bases lying between them. CDR1 is PRHDT and CDR2 is FYEKMQ in the germline V gene (reference sequence). The CDR3 is 12 residues long. CDR3 sequence (DNA): TGTGCCAGCAGCTTAGGAGGGGGTGAAGCTTTCTTT. It codes for CASSLGGGEAFF.

V and J are TRBV28 and TRBJ2-1, with D possibly matching TRBD1 (6 bases). The CDR3 contains 17 residues. Between the trimmed V and J ends, which lost 6 bases and 6 bases, there was a span of 24 bases. Germline V CDR1 and CDR2: MDHEN, SYDVKM. CDR3 nucleotide sequence: TGTGCCAGCAGGCCGCGCGCCGGACAGCAACTTTTCAATGAGCAGTTCTTC. Translated, it gives CASRPRAGQQLFNEQFF.

The chain combines TRBV6-1 with TRBJ1-3; D call uncertain. Germline CDR1 reads MNHNS; CDR2 reads SASEGT. This CDR3 has 14 amino acids. V shed 1 base and J shed 4 bases, with 8 bases lying between them. CDR3 region: CASSEVAHGNTIYF. In DNA form, the CDR3 reads TGTGCCAGCAGTGAAGTAGCCCACGGAAACACCATATATTTT.

The CDR3 nucleotides read TGCGCCAGCAGCACCCAAGGGGAGGGTGAAGCTTTCTTT. Its translation: CASSTQGEGEAFF. V and J are TRBV5-1 and TRBJ1-1; possible D gene TRBD1, 5 bases. CDR1 is SGHRS, CDR2 YFSETQ, per germline. The CDR3 consists of 13 residues. The ends were cut back, 4 bases at V and 7 bases at J, with 14 bases in the middle.

The CDR3 region has the DNA TGCGCCAGCAGCCTCCAGACTAGCGGGAGGTCCTACGAGCAGTACTTC. Its protein product is CASSLQTSGRSYEQYF. J is TRBJ2-7 and V is TRBV5-1, with 13 bases identical to TRBD2. The CDR3 spans 16 residues. J gave up 1 base and V 4 bases, and 5 bases lay outside the gene matches. The V gene's germline CDR1 is SGHRS and CDR2 YFSETQ.

The chain links TRBV5-6 to TRBJ2-7; 9 bases match TRBD1. Germline CDR1 and CDR2: SGHDT and YYEEEE. The CDR3 is 17 residues long. The J segment lost 4 bases and the V segment lost 0 bases, leaving 11 bases of the junction unmatched. In DNA, the CDR3 is TGTGCCAGCAGCTTGGAGGGAGGACAGGGGAGGTTGTACGAGCAGTACTTC. Amino acids: CASSLEGGQGRLYEQYF.

The genes are TRBV19 and TRBJ1-5; 7 nucleotides align to TRBD1. Looked up from germline, CDR1 is LNHDA and CDR2 is SQIVND (reference sequence). The CDR3 extends over 14 amino acids. V shed 5 bases, J shed 8 bases, and the junction held 9 bases outside the gene matches. CDR3 sequence reads: CASSSSQGGKPQHF. CDR3 coding DNA: TGTGCCAGTAGTTCGAGTCAGGGGGGTAAGCCCCAGCATTTT.

The chain uses TRBV28 and TRBJ2-1, with 9 bases that match TRBD2. The CDR3 length is 17 residues. J gave up 0 bases and V 5 bases, and 8 bases lay outside the gene matches. Germline CDR1 reads MDHEN; CDR2 reads SYDVKM. The DNA for the CDR3 is TGTGCCAGCAGTGGTCTAGCGGGGCACAGCTCCTACAATGAGCAGTTCTTC. Its protein product is CASSGLAGHSSYNEQFF.

V gene TRBV18 combines with J gene TRBJ2-3; maybe TRBD2 (5 bases). V gave up 0 bases and J gave up 2 bases, with 9 bases separating them. This CDR3 is 15 amino acids long. Germline-derived CDR1 and CDR2 are KGHSH and LQKENI. The CDR3, as DNA: TGTGCCAGCTCACCACCGGCGGAGGCCACAGATACGCAGTATTTT. This encodes CASSPPAEATDTQYF.

A note on this clone: A read error may produce the germline difference seen at one junction end. This CDR3 reads CASSFIRGGGAF. The CDR3 nucleotides read TGTGCCAGCAGTTTCATTCGTGGCGGAGGAGCCTTC. V and J are TRBV12-3 or TRBV12-4 and TRBJ1-2; no definite D call. This CDR3 spans 12 amino acids.

The chain is built from TRBV6-1 and TRBJ2-1, with D unclear. V lost 6 bases and J 10 bases, leaving 13 bases between the germline ends. The length of the CDR3 is 12 residues. Germline V gene lookup returns CDR1 MNHNS and CDR2 SASEGT. The DNA for the CDR3 is TGTGCCAGCAGGGCAGAGGTAAGGGAGCAGTTCTTC. Amino acids: CASRAEVREQFF.

The chain links TRBV15 to TRBJ2-2, with 10 bases lining up with TRBD1. V trimming: 6 bases; J trimming: 5 bases; junction bases outside the gene matches: 6. Germline V gives CDR1 LNHNV, CDR2 YYDKDF (reference sequence). The CDR3 has 15 residues. CDR3 loop: CATRGWDRGTGELFF. In nucleotides, the CDR3 is TGTGCCACCAGAGGCTGGGACAGGGGTACCGGGGAGCTGTTTTTT.

The chain uses TRBV19 and TRBJ1-6; D ambiguous. The length of the CDR3 is 14 residues. Deletions cut 9 bases from V and 5 bases from J, with 14 bases between. Germline V gene data show CDR1 as LNHDA and CDR2 as SQIVND (reference sequence). The CDR3 protein is CASRLRADNSPLHF. In nucleotides, the CDR3 is TGTGCCAGCCGCCTGCGAGCCGATAATTCACCCCTCCACTTT.

Notes on this clone: The same CDR3 arises from other DNA sequences in this sample as well. The chain is built from TRBV5-1 and TRBJ2-2, with TRBD1 matching over 7 bases. Per germline, CDR1 SGHRS and CDR2 YFSETQ. The CDR3 runs to 16 residues. Trimming at V came to 2 bases and at J to 1 base, leaving 5 bases not matched to a gene. This CDR3 reads CASSLSGTENTGELFF. CDR3 nucleotides: TGCGCCAGCAGCTTATCTGGGACAGAGAACACCGGGGAGCTGTTTTTT.

This clone was counted a single time. DNA for the CDR3: TGTGCCAGCAGTTCCATCGGGAGACACAATGAGCAGTTCTTC. Its translation is CASSSIGRHNEQFF. The chain carries TRBV7-2 and TRBJ2-1; D perhaps matches TRBD2 (6 bases). The CDR3 extends over 14 amino acids. V lost 6 bases and J lost 5, with 14 bases in between. In germline, CDR1 is SGHTA, CDR2 FQGNSA.

The V and J genes are TRBV27 and TRBJ1-1; D may be TRBD1 (6 bases). The CDR3 covers 14 residues. Germline CDR1 is MNHEY and CDR2 is SMNVEV (reference sequence). V lost 6 bases and J lost 4, with 15 bases in between. Written as DNA, the CDR3 is TGTGCCAGCAGGACACAGGGAGGGAGCACTGAAGCTTTCTTT. This sequence encodes CASRTQGGSTEAFF.